This T cell receptor (beta chain) derives from a study of CD4+ T cells in melanoma. The germline V and J ends were trimmed by 7 bases and 8 bases, with 18 bases remaining between them. Per the germline V gene, CDR1 is SGHRS and CDR2 is YFSETQ. There are 13 residues in the CDR3. Clones were sequenced by immunoSEQ multiplex PCR, and TCRdb holds only the in-frame ones, with some missing. Here the sample spans roughly 150,000 clones, about 93% being singletons. The clonotype was recovered from a human donor with melanoma. V usage is TRBV5-1 and J usage is TRBJ1-2; no clear D. CDR3 nucleotides: TGCGCCAGCCGTCCCTTCCGCGGGCACGGCTACACCTTC. Translation gives CASRPFRGHGYTF.